The source of this TCR beta chain is a study of blood T cell repertoires in COVID-19. Study-level information: Sources were T cells, B-cell-depleted T cells, or PBMCs; the material itself was cDNA or gDNA.

Germline loops: CDR1 SGHRS, CDR2 YFSETQ. Trimming removed 0 bases from V and 7 bases from J; junction bases left unmatched: 8. This CDR3 is 15 amino acids long. In the original workflow: The assay estimated nucleated cells by amplifying reference gene primers. TCRdb's table, derived via immunoSEQ multiplex PCR, lists solely in-frame clones and lacks some. D and trimming come from the DNA, and the V and J calls and clone size come from that table. This sample has around 83,000 clones, with 86% found just once. This receptor was obtained from a man aged 50 to 59 with active or convalescent COVID-19. The material sequenced was peripheral blood. The rearrangement uses TRBV5-1 and TRBJ2-3, with 7 bases lining up with TRBD2. The CDR3 sequence: CASSLEGLRHNTQYF. Written as DNA, the CDR3 is TGCGCCAGCAGCTTGGAGGGACTAAGGCACAATACGCAGTATTTT.